Listed below are T cell receptor beta chains from one sample, sequenced in a study of beta chain features in type 1 diabetes. Here immunoSEQ multiplex PCR was the method, and the copy in TCRdb shows in-frame clones only, minus some. The sample consists of 600,000 to 700,000 clones, about an eighth of them appearing once. What was sequenced was naive CD4+ T cells from blood. These receptors were obtained from a man aged 30-40 years with type 1 diabetes. Both conserved end residues are part of each CDR3. The D gene is left open where the match is weak. The size of a clone is reported for some rows only, either as once, few or many, or as a class for expanded clones.

V,size,D,J,DNA,CDR3
TRBV6-1,few,TRBD1,TRBJ2-5,TGTGCCAGCAGTCGGGACAGGGAAGAGACCCAGTACTTC,CASSRDREETQYF
TRBV7-6,few,TRBD1,TRBJ1-4,TGTGCCAGCAGCTTAGGGGACAGGGCTTATGAAAAACTGTTTTTT,CASSLGDRAYEKLFF
TRBV11-2,once,.,TRBJ2-2,TGCGCCAGCAGCTTAGTTTCTCTGGACACCGGGGAGCTGTTTTTT,CASSLVSLDTGELFF
TRBV5-1,few,TRBD2,TRBJ2-3,TGCGCCAGCAGCTTACTAGCGGGGGATTCAGATACGCAGTATTTT,CASSLLAGDSDTQYF
TRBV7-2,.,.,TRBJ1-6,TGTGCCAGCAGCTTAGATCGGGGGAACGGATCACCCCTCCACTTT,CASSLDRGNGSPLHF
TRBV9,.,TRBD1,TRBJ2-7,TGTGCCAGCAGCGTAGATCACGGACAGGGAACCTACGAGCAGTACTTC,CASSVDHGQGTYEQYF
TRBV11-2,few,.,TRBJ2-1,TGTGCCAGCAGCTTACAGGGAAGGCATGAGCAGTTCTTC,CASSLQGRHEQFF
TRBV30,.,.,TRBJ2-2,TGTGCCTGGAATTATTTAACCGGGGAGCTGTTTTTT,CAWNYLTGELFF
TRBV6-6,.,.,TRBJ2-5,TGTGCCAGCAGTTCCGGCGTAGAGACCCAGTACTTC,CASSSGVETQYF
TRBV18,few,.,TRBJ2-7,TGTGCCAGCTCACCACCTCTGGGACACGAGCAGTACTTC,CASSPPLGHEQYF
TRBV7-2,.,TRBD2,TRBJ2-7,TGTGCCAGCAGCCCCTCCGGGACTAGCGCCTACGAGCAGTACTTC,CASSPSGTSAYEQYF
TRBV6-5,.,TRBD1,TRBJ1-1,TGTGCCAGCAGGTCGACAGGGGAGACTGAAGCTTTCTTT,CASRSTGETEAFF
TRBV27,.,.,TRBJ2-1,TGTGCCAGCAACACTAAGACAGGGAGGGGTGAGCAGTTCTTC,CASNTKTGRGEQFF
TRBV6-6,few,.,TRBJ1-2,TGTGCCAGCAGGGAACAGGGCCTGGACTATGGCTACACCTTC,CASREQGLDYGYTF
TRBV29-1,.,.,TRBJ1-4,TGCAGCGCCTTGATCCCAACTAATGAAAAACTGTTTTTT,CSALIPTNEKLFF
TRBV18,.,TRBD2,TRBJ2-1,TGTGCCAGCTCACCACTAGTCCGCAGGGGAGGTGGATTAGCGGGGGCCTCCTACAATGAGCAGTTCTTC,CASSPLVRRGGGLAGASYNEQFF
TRBV5-1,.,.,TRBJ2-1,TGCGCCAGCAGCCTGCGCGGGGACCTCACGGGCAATGAGCAGTTCTTC,CASSLRGDLTGNEQFF
TRBV5-4,.,TRBD1,TRBJ1-6,TGTGCCAGCAGCTTGGGTGGTGACAGGGGGCGTTCACCCCTCCACTTT,CASSLGGDRGRSPLHF
TRBV4-3,.,.,TRBJ2-3,TGCGCCAGCAGCCAGGCGGGGAGCACAGATACGCAGTATTTT,CASSQAGSTDTQYF
TRBV29-1,.,TRBD2,TRBJ2-5,TGCAGCGTTAGCGGGGTTAAAGAGACCCAGTACTTC,CSVSGVKETQYF
TRBV6-5,.,.,TRBJ1-1,TGTGCCAGCAGTTACAGGGGTGAAGCTTTCTTT,CASSYRGEAFF
TRBV7-9,few,.,TRBJ1-1,TGTGCCAGCAGCCCACAGGTCCTGAGAACTGAAGCTTTCTTT,CASSPQVLRTEAFF
TRBV4-2,few,.,TRBJ1-2,TGTGCCAGCAGCCAAGTTGCGGCAGGGGATAGCTATGGCTACACCTTC,CASSQVAAGDSYGYTF
TRBV4-3,.,.,TRBJ2-7,TGCGCCAGCAGCCAAGTGGGGGGCAGCGAGCAGTACTTC,CASSQVGGSEQYF
TRBV30,few,.,TRBJ1-3,TGTGCCTCCACTGGGCAGGGCTCCATATATTTT,CASTGQGSIYF
TRBV5-1,.,TRBD2,TRBJ2-5,TGCGCCAGCAGCAGGGCGGGGGATCGTCAAGAGACCCAGTACTTC,CASSRAGDRQETQYF
TRBV13,.,TRBD1,TRBJ1-2,TGTGCCAGCAGCTTCGGGACAGAGTATGGCTACACCTTC,CASSFGTEYGYTF
TRBV4-2,.,TRBD1,TRBJ1-1,TGTGCCAGCAGCCGGCAGGGGGCGAACACTGAAGCTTTCTTT,CASSRQGANTEAFF
TRBV5-6,few,TRBD1,TRBJ1-2,TGTGCCAGCAGCTTGGCGGCAGGGGGTATTGGCTATGGCTACACCTTC,CASSLAAGGIGYGYTF
TRBV28,few,.,TRBJ2-7,TGTGCCAGCAGTTCGACAATCCTCGAGCAGTACTTC,CASSSTILEQYF
TRBV18,.,.,TRBJ2-1,TGTGCCAGCTCACCGTCGAGGGATAATGAGCAGTTCTTC,CASSPSRDNEQFF
TRBV7-9,.,.,TRBJ1-2,TGTGCCAGCAGCGCCGGACGGAATACTAACTATGGCTACACCTTC,CASSAGRNTNYGYTF
TRBV11-3,few,TRBD1,TRBJ2-6,TGTGCCAGCAGTCTATCACAGGGGGCGGTAGGGGCCAACGTCCTGACTTTC,CASSLSQGAVGANVLTF
TRBV5-1,.,TRBD1,TRBJ2-5,TGCGCCAGCAGCCCCGGACAGGGGGAAGAGACCCAGTACTTC,CASSPGQGEETQYF
TRBV5-1,.,TRBD2,TRBJ2-7,TGCGCCAGCCGGGAGGCCGAGGAGCAGTACTTC,CASREAEEQYF
TRBV11-2,few,.,TRBJ2-1,TGTGCCAGCAGCTTTAACAATGAGCAGTTCTTC,CASSFNNEQFF
TRBV29-1,.,.,TRBJ2-7,TGCAGCGTTGAGGCAGTAACCTACGAGCAGTACTTC,CSVEAVTYEQYF
TRBV29-1,few,.,TRBJ1-4,TGCAGCGCAACCAACAGGGCCTCTGAAAAACTGTTTTTT,CSATNRASEKLFF
TRBV6-5,.,.,TRBJ2-3,TGTGCCAGCAGTGCCGGACAGACCTTCACAGATACGCAGTATTTT,CASSAGQTFTDTQYF
TRBV2,few,.,TRBJ2-2,TGTGCCAGCAAGAGGTCGTGGCAGCCCGGGGAGCTGTTTTTT,CASKRSWQPGELFF
TRBV4-3,few,.,TRBJ1-5,TGCGCCAGCAGCCAAGATTCGGGAAGCACCAATCAGCCCCAGCATTTT,CASSQDSGSTNQPQHF